A selection of T cell receptor beta chains follows, all from one sample in a study of blood T cell repertoires in COVID-19. Data came from immunoSEQ multiplex PCR; TCRdb stores just in-frame clones and leaves some out. The top ten clones hold 3.6% of a sample with some 290,000 clones, more than 85% of them seen once. Sample: peripheral blood. The receptors originated from a man between 18 and 29 years old with active or convalescent COVID-19. The CDR3 runs from the conserved cysteine through the conserved F or W. The order of the fields is clone size, J gene, D gene, V gene, CDR3 DNA, CDR3 protein. D genes are given only for firm matches. Not all rows give a size; the values are once, few, many and, for expanded clones, a class.

abundance: few
j_gene: TRBJ2-7
d_gene: TRBD2
v_gene: TRBV30
CDR3nt: TGTGCCGGAAATAGCGGGAGGGCCGGTCGCTCCTACGAGCAGTACTTC
CDR3aa: CAGNSGRAGRSYEQYF

abundance: NA
j_gene: TRBJ2-3
d_gene: TRBD2
v_gene: TRBV19
CDR3nt: TGTGCCAGTAGTATCGGCCTAGCGGGGGAGTTGTATTTT
CDR3aa: CASSIGLAGELYF

abundance: NA
j_gene: TRBJ2-7
d_gene: NA
v_gene: TRBV24-1
CDR3nt: TGTGCCACCAGTGTCCGGGGGGCAGGGGGCAACTACGAGCAGTACTTC
CDR3aa: CATSVRGAGGNYEQYF

abundance: NA
j_gene: TRBJ1-4
d_gene: NA
v_gene: TRBV5-6
CDR3nt: TGTGCCAGCAGCTTGGACAGCACCTTCCCGGATGAAAAACTGTTTTTT
CDR3aa: CASSLDSTFPDEKLFF

abundance: NA
j_gene: TRBJ1-2
d_gene: NA
v_gene: TRBV6-5
CDR3nt: TGTGCCAGCAACAGGGCTTTCGGCTATGGCTACACCTTC
CDR3aa: CASNRAFGYGYTF

abundance: once
j_gene: TRBJ2-2
d_gene: TRBD2
v_gene: TRBV6-2/TRBV6-3
CDR3nt: TGTGCCAGCAGTCCCCCGCGGGGGGCGAACACCGGGGAGCTGTTTTTT
CDR3aa: CASSPPRGANTGELFF

abundance: NA
j_gene: TRBJ1-2
d_gene: TRBD1
v_gene: TRBV12-3/TRBV12-4
CDR3nt: TGTGCCAGCAGCACCGACAGGGGGCATGGCTACACCTTC
CDR3aa: CASSTDRGHGYTF

abundance: NA
j_gene: TRBJ2-7
d_gene: NA
v_gene: TRBV5-1
CDR3nt: TGCGCCAGCAGCTTGGGGGCAGGGGTAGTCTACGAGCAGTACTTC
CDR3aa: CASSLGAGVVYEQYF

abundance: few
j_gene: TRBJ1-4
d_gene: NA
v_gene: TRBV11-2
CDR3nt: TGTGCCAGCAGTCGTCAGGGTGGGGGGGAAAAACTGTTTTTT
CDR3aa: CASSRQGGGEKLFF

abundance: NA
j_gene: TRBJ2-5
d_gene: NA
v_gene: TRBV9
CDR3nt: TGTGCCAGCAGCAGAGGGAGAAGTGGTGGGAAGGAGACCCAGTACTTC
CDR3aa: CASSRGRSGGKETQYF

abundance: NA
j_gene: TRBJ1-2
d_gene: TRBD1
v_gene: TRBV28
CDR3nt: TGTGCCAGCAGGCGGCAGACAGGGCATGGCTACACCTTC
CDR3aa: CASRRQTGHGYTF

abundance: NA
j_gene: TRBJ2-1
d_gene: TRBD2
v_gene: TRBV14
CDR3nt: TGTGCCAGCAGCCCAGGACTAGCGGGGGATTATGAGCAGTTCTTC
CDR3aa: CASSPGLAGDYEQFF

abundance: NA
j_gene: TRBJ2-5
d_gene: TRBD1
v_gene: TRBV6-5
CDR3nt: TGTGCCAGCAGTCTCCTGGGACAGAGGCAAGAGACCCAGTACTTC
CDR3aa: CASSLLGQRQETQYF

abundance: NA
j_gene: TRBJ2-2
d_gene: TRBD1
v_gene: TRBV29-1
CDR3nt: TGCAGCGTTGTAGGACAGGTATCTACCGGGGAGCTGTTTTTT
CDR3aa: CSVVGQVSTGELFF

abundance: NA
j_gene: TRBJ2-7
d_gene: TRBD2
v_gene: TRBV24-1
CDR3nt: TGTGCCACCAGTGACCGGACTAGCGGGTGGCTGCCCTACGAGCAGTACTTC
CDR3aa: CATSDRTSGWLPYEQYF

abundance: NA
j_gene: TRBJ1-2
d_gene: NA
v_gene: TRBV6-5
CDR3nt: TGTGCCAGCAGTCCGTCACAGGAGGGGTACAACGGCTACACCTTC
CDR3aa: CASSPSQEGYNGYTF

abundance: NA
j_gene: TRBJ2-1
d_gene: NA
v_gene: TRBV6-1
CDR3nt: TGTGCCAGCAGTGAAGGGACACTTTACAATGAGCAGTTCTTC
CDR3aa: CASSEGTLYNEQFF

abundance: NA
j_gene: TRBJ2-3
d_gene: NA
v_gene: TRBV6-5
CDR3nt: TGCGCTACAGGGTACAGGGATCGCACAGATACGCAGTATTTT
CDR3aa: CATGYRDRTDTQYF

abundance: NA
j_gene: TRBJ2-7
d_gene: TRBD2
v_gene: TRBV29-1
CDR3nt: TGCAGCGGGGGAAGCGGGACTGGCTCCTACGAGCAGTACTTC
CDR3aa: CSGGSGTGSYEQYF

abundance: once
j_gene: TRBJ1-2
d_gene: NA
v_gene: TRBV15
CDR3nt: TGTGCCACCCGAGACTCTTACTATGGCTACACCTTC
CDR3aa: CATRDSYYGYTF

abundance: NA
j_gene: TRBJ1-4
d_gene: NA
v_gene: TRBV5-5
CDR3nt: TGTGCCAGCAGCCCGGGGGGGGGCGCGTTTCACTTTACGGAAAAACTGTTTTTT
CDR3aa: CASSPGGGAFHFTEKLFF

abundance: NA
j_gene: TRBJ2-2
d_gene: NA
v_gene: TRBV27
CDR3nt: TGTGCCAGCACGGAACAGTTTTACACCGGGGAGCTGTTTTTT
CDR3aa: CASTEQFYTGELFF

abundance: NA
j_gene: TRBJ2-7
d_gene: NA
v_gene: TRBV2
CDR3nt: TGTGCCAGCAGCCCGTGGAGCTCCTACGAGCAGTACTTC
CDR3aa: CASSPWSSYEQYF

abundance: NA
j_gene: TRBJ2-7
d_gene: TRBD1
v_gene: TRBV7-3
CDR3nt: TGTGCCAGCAGCGCGACAGGGGGGAGTTCCTACGAGCAGTACTTC
CDR3aa: CASSATGGSSYEQYF

abundance: NA
j_gene: TRBJ2-3
d_gene: NA
v_gene: TRBV7-3
CDR3nt: TGTGCCAGCAGGCCGCCGGGACTGAGCACAGATACGCAGTATTTT
CDR3aa: CASRPPGLSTDTQYF

abundance: NA
j_gene: TRBJ2-6
d_gene: NA
v_gene: TRBV5-1
CDR3nt: TGCGCCAGCAGCTTGGGAGGGCACTCTGGGGCCAACGTCCTGACTTTC
CDR3aa: CASSLGGHSGANVLTF

abundance: NA
j_gene: TRBJ2-3
d_gene: NA
v_gene: TRBV29-1
CDR3nt: TGCAGCGCCCGTAGAACGGGAACAGATACGCAGTATTTT
CDR3aa: CSARRTGTDTQYF

abundance: many
j_gene: TRBJ2-7
d_gene: NA
v_gene: TRBV3-1/TRBV3-2
CDR3nt: TGTGCCAGCAGCCAAGAGGGGGCATCGATGTACGAGCAGTACTTC
CDR3aa: CASSQEGASMYEQYF

abundance: NA
j_gene: TRBJ1-5
d_gene: NA
v_gene: TRBV24-1
CDR3nt: TGTGCCACCAGTGATTCGAGAAGGCCGGAGGTGGCCAATCAGCCCCAGCATTTT
CDR3aa: CATSDSRRPEVANQPQHF

abundance: NA
j_gene: TRBJ2-1
d_gene: TRBD2
v_gene: TRBV9
CDR3nt: TGTGCCAGCAGCCCATTTGAGGCAGGGAGGGATGAGCAGTTCTTC
CDR3aa: CASSPFEAGRDEQFF

abundance: NA
j_gene: TRBJ2-3
d_gene: NA
v_gene: TRBV11-2
CDR3nt: TGTGCCAGCAGCTTTCGAACGGGAGAGGATACGCAGTATTTT
CDR3aa: CASSFRTGEDTQYF

abundance: once
j_gene: TRBJ1-2
d_gene: NA
v_gene: TRBV6-5
CDR3nt: TGTGCCAGCAGCCGAGGGTTTGCTAACTATGGCTACACCTTC
CDR3aa: CASSRGFANYGYTF

abundance: NA
j_gene: TRBJ2-3
d_gene: TRBD2
v_gene: TRBV20-1
CDR3nt: TGCAGTGCTAGTTTAGATCTAGCGGTCACAGATACGCAGTATTTT
CDR3aa: CSASLDLAVTDTQYF

abundance: once
j_gene: TRBJ1-3
d_gene: NA
v_gene: TRBV10-3
CDR3nt: TGTGCCATCAGTCGAAGCGGGGAGGCTGGAAACACCATATATTTT
CDR3aa: CAISRSGEAGNTIYF

abundance: NA
j_gene: TRBJ2-5
d_gene: NA
v_gene: TRBV5-8
CDR3nt: TGTGCCAGCAGCGACGGGACTCAAAGGCAAGAGACCCAGTACTTC
CDR3aa: CASSDGTQRQETQYF

abundance: once
j_gene: TRBJ1-1
d_gene: NA
v_gene: TRBV3-1/TRBV3-2
CDR3nt: TGTGCCAGCAGCCAAGAAAGTAGGAACACTGAAGCTTTCTTT
CDR3aa: CASSQESRNTEAFF

abundance: NA
j_gene: TRBJ1-1
d_gene: NA
v_gene: TRBV24-1
CDR3nt: TGTGCCACCAGTGACAGTCAGGGAAGAACTGAAGCTTTCTTT
CDR3aa: CATSDSQGRTEAFF

abundance: NA
j_gene: TRBJ2-1
d_gene: TRBD2
v_gene: TRBV6-5
CDR3nt: TGTGCCAGCAGTTACACTGGCGGGGGGGCCCGGAATGAGCAGTTCTTC
CDR3aa: CASSYTGGGARNEQFF

abundance: NA
j_gene: TRBJ2-5
d_gene: NA
v_gene: TRBV6-1
CDR3nt: TGTGCCAGCAGTGAAGGCGTATGGAGGGAAGAGACCCAGTACTTC
CDR3aa: CASSEGVWREETQYF

abundance: NA
j_gene: TRBJ2-7
d_gene: TRBD2
v_gene: TRBV28
CDR3nt: TGTGCCAGCAGTTCCGGACTAGCGGGGGCCTACGAGCAGTACTTC
CDR3aa: CASSSGLAGAYEQYF

abundance: NA
j_gene: TRBJ2-1
d_gene: TRBD2
v_gene: TRBV4-2
CDR3nt: TGTGCCAGCAGCCAAGCCGAACTAGCGGGTTACAATGAGCAGTTCTTC
CDR3aa: CASSQAELAGYNEQFF

abundance: once
j_gene: TRBJ2-2
d_gene: NA
v_gene: TRBV5-4
CDR3nt: TGTGCCAGCAGCTTTGCGGGCACCGGGGAGCTGTTTTTT
CDR3aa: CASSFAGTGELFF

abundance: NA
j_gene: TRBJ1-5
d_gene: NA
v_gene: TRBV5-6
CDR3nt: TGTGCCAGCAGCGGCGGCCTTTACCAGCCCCAGCATTTT
CDR3aa: CASSGGLYQPQHF

abundance: NA
j_gene: TRBJ1-1
d_gene: NA
v_gene: TRBV12-3/TRBV12-4
CDR3nt: TGTGCCAGCAGTTTCAACCAGGGCCTTGAAGCTTTCTTT
CDR3aa: CASSFNQGLEAFF

abundance: few
j_gene: TRBJ1-2
d_gene: TRBD1
v_gene: TRBV28
CDR3nt: TGTGCCAGCAGTGGCGGGGACAGCTATGGCTACACCTTC
CDR3aa: CASSGGDSYGYTF

abundance: NA
j_gene: TRBJ2-2
d_gene: TRBD1
v_gene: TRBV7-6
CDR3nt: TGTGCCAGCAGTTTCTCGGACAGGGGGCAGGGGTTGGACACCGGGGAGCTGTTTTTT
CDR3aa: CASSFSDRGQGLDTGELFF

abundance: NA
j_gene: TRBJ2-2
d_gene: NA
v_gene: TRBV5-1
CDR3nt: TGCGCCAGCAGCTTGGATAGACACTTAACCGGGGAGCTGTTTTTT
CDR3aa: CASSLDRHLTGELFF

abundance: NA
j_gene: TRBJ2-5
d_gene: NA
v_gene: TRBV10-3
CDR3nt: TGTGCCATCCGTGAACAGGGTGTCGAGACCCAGTACTTC
CDR3aa: CAIREQGVETQYF

abundance: NA
j_gene: TRBJ2-1
d_gene: NA
v_gene: TRBV11-3
CDR3nt: TGTGCCAGCGCCCAGGGGCAGGGACACTACAATGAGCAGTTCTTC
CDR3aa: CASAQGQGHYNEQFF

abundance: NA
j_gene: TRBJ2-7
d_gene: TRBD1
v_gene: TRBV7-6
CDR3nt: TGTGCCAGCAGCTTCGGACAGGGGGCTGGCGAGCAGTACTTC
CDR3aa: CASSFGQGAGEQYF

abundance: NA
j_gene: TRBJ2-5
d_gene: TRBD1
v_gene: TRBV19
CDR3nt: TGTGCCAGTAGCCCCGGGACAGGGTGGGAGACCCAGTACTTC
CDR3aa: CASSPGTGWETQYF

abundance: NA
j_gene: TRBJ2-1
d_gene: NA
v_gene: TRBV9
CDR3nt: TGTGCCAGCAGCGTCGGGAGCTACAATGAGCAGTTCTTC
CDR3aa: CASSVGSYNEQFF

abundance: NA
j_gene: TRBJ1-5
d_gene: NA
v_gene: TRBV2
CDR3nt: TGTGCCAGCAGAAAAATCCTTAATCAGCCCCAGCATTTT
CDR3aa: CASRKILNQPQHF

abundance: NA
j_gene: TRBJ1-1
d_gene: NA
v_gene: TRBV4-1
CDR3nt: TGCGCCAGCAGCCTCCTGGGGGGGGTGAACACTGAAGCTTTCTTT
CDR3aa: CASSLLGGVNTEAFF

abundance: few
j_gene: TRBJ2-3
d_gene: NA
v_gene: TRBV6-2/TRBV6-3
CDR3nt: TGTGCCAGCAGTTATTTTTTAGCCTCAGATACGCAGTATTTT
CDR3aa: CASSYFLASDTQYF

abundance: NA
j_gene: TRBJ1-4
d_gene: TRBD1
v_gene: TRBV30
CDR3nt: TGTGCCTGGAGCACAGGGGAAGGAAGTGAAAAACTGTTTTTT
CDR3aa: CAWSTGEGSEKLFF